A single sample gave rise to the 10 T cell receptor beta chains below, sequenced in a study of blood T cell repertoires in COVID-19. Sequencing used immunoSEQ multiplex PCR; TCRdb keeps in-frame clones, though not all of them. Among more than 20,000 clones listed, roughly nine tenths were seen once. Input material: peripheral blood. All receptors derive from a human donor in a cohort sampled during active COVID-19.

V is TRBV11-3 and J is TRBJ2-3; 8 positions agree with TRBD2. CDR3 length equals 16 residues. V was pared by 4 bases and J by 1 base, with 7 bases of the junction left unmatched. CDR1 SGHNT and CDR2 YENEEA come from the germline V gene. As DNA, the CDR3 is TGTGCCAGCAGCTCTGGGGGTAGCGGGGGCACAGATACGCAGTATTTT. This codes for CASSSGGSGGTDTQYF.

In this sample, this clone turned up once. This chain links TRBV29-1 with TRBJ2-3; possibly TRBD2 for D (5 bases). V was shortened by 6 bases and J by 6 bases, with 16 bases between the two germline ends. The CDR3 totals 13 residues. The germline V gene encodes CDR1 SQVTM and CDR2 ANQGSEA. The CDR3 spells CSVSPGVWDTQYF. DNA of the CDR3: TGCAGCGTCTCCCCCGGGGTGTGGGATACGCAGTATTTT.

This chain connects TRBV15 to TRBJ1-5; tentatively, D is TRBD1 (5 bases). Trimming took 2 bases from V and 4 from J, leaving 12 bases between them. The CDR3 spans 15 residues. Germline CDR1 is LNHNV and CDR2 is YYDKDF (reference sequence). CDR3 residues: CATSRIRGQNQPQHF. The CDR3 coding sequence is TGTGCCACCAGCAGAATAAGGGGTCAAAATCAGCCCCAGCATTTT.

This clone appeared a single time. DNA of the CDR3: TGTGCCAGCAGCCTTAGACTAGCGCCCACAGATACGCAGTATTTT. It codes for CASSLRLAPTDTQYF. V gene TRBV11-2 combines with J gene TRBJ2-3; 8 bases are shared with TRBD2. Per germline, CDR1 SGHAT and CDR2 FQNNGV. The CDR3 runs to 15 residues. The ends lost 5 bases at V and 2 bases at J; junction bases unmatched: 6.

CDR3 sequence reads: CSASSGQAYEKLFF. Here the CDR3 DNA reads TGCAGTGCTAGTTCGGGACAGGCCTATGAAAAACTGTTTTTT. The chain is built from TRBV20-1 and TRBJ1-4; 8 nucleotides line up with TRBD1. The V segment lost 3 bases and the J segment 6 bases; nucleotides outside the gene matches: 6. Germline V gene sequence: CDR1 DFQATT, CDR2 SNEGSKA (reference sequence). The CDR3 loop spans 14 amino acids.

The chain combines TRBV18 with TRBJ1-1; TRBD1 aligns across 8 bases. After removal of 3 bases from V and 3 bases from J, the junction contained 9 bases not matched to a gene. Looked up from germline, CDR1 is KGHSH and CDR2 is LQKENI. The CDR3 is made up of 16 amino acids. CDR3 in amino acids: CASSPVPGQGHTEAFF. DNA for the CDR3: TGTGCCAGCTCACCTGTTCCCGGACAGGGACACACTGAAGCTTTCTTT.

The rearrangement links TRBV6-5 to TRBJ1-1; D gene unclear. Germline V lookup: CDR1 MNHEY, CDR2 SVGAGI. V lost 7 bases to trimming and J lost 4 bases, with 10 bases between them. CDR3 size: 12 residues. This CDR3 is CASTLPSTEAFF. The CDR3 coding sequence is TGTGCCAGCACCCTTCCCTCCACTGAAGCTTTCTTT.

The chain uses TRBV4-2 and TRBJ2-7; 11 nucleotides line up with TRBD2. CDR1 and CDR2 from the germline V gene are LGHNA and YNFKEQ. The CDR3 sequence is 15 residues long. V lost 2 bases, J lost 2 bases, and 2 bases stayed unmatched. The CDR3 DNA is TGTGCCAGCAGCCAACCACTAGCGGGAGCCTACGAGCAGTACTTC. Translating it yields CASSQPLAGAYEQYF.

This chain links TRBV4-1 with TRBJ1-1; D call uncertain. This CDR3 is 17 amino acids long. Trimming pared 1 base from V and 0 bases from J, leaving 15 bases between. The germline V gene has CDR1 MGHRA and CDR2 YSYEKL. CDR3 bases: TGCGCCAGCAGCCAAGGCTCAACGGGAGGGTTGAACACTGAAGCTTTCTTT. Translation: CASSQGSTGGLNTEAFF.

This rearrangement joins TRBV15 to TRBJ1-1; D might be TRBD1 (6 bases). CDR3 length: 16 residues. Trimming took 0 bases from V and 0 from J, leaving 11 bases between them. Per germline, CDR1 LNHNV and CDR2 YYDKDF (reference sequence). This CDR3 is CATSRDAGAMNTEAFF. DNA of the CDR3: TGTGCCACCAGCAGAGACGCAGGGGCGATGAACACTGAAGCTTTCTTT.